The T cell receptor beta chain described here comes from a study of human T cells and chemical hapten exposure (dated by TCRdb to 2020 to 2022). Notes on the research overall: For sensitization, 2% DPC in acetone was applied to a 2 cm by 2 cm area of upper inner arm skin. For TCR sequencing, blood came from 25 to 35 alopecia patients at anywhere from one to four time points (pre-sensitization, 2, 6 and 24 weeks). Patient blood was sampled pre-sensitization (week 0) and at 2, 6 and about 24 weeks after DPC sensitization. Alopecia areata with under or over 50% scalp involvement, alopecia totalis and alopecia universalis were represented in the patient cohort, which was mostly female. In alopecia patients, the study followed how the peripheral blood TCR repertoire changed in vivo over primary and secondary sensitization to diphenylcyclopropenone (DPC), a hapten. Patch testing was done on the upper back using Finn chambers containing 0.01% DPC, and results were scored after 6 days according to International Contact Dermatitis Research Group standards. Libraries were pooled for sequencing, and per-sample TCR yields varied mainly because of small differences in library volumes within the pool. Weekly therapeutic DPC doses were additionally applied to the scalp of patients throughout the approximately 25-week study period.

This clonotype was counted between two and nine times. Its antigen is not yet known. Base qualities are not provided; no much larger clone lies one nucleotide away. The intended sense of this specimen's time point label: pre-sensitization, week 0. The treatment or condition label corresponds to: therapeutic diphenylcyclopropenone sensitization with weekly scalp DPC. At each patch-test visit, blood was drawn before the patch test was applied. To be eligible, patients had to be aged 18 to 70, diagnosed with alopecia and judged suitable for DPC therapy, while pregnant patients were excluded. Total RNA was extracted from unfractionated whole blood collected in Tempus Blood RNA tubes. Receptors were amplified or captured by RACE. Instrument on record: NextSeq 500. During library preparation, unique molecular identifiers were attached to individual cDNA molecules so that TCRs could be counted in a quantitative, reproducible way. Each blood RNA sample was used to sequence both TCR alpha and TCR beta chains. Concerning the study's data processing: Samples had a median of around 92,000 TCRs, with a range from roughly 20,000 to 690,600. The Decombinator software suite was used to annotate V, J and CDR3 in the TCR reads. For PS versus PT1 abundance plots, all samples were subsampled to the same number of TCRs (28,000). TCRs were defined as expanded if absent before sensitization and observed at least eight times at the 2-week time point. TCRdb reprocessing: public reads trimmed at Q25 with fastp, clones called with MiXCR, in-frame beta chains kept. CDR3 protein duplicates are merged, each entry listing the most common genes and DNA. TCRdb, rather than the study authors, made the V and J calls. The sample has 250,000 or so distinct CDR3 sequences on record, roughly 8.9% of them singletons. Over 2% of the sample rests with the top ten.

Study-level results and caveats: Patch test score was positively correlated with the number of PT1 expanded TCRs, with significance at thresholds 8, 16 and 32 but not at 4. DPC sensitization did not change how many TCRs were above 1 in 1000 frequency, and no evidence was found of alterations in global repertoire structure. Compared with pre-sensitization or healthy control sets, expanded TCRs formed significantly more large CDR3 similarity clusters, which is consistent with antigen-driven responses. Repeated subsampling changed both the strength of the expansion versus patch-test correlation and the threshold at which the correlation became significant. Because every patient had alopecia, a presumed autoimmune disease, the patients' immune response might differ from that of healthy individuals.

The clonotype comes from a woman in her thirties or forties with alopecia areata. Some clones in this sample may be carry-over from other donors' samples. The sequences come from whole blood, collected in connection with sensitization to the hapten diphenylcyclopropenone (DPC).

The bases are TGTGCCAGCAGTTTAGCTGTAGCGGTTCAGTACTTC. The resulting protein is CASSLAVAVQYF. The rearrangement combines TRBV12-3 or TRBV12-4 with TRBJ2-4, and the D gene may be TRBD2, 6 bases matching. The trim is 0 bases for V and 11 bases for J, with a gap of 8 bases between the germline ends. The CDR3 sequence holds 12 residues, the cysteine and phenylalanine included. This entry keeps only the CDR3 DNA: 36 bases, framed from base 1.